The 30 T cell receptor beta chains below were found in one sample sequenced in a study of shared clonotypes between healthy human individuals. Generated by immunoSEQ multiplex PCR, the TCRdb table keeps only in-frame clones and is missing some. The sample holds roughly 2.1 million clones, just over 90% seen once. Positively selected for CCR7, the CD45RO-negative cells used as naive CD8 cells excluded terminally differentiated effector memory CD45RA+ cells. Material for sequencing was naive CD8+ T cells from PBMCs. The receptors shown here come from a man between 18 and 29 years old in good health. Some clones in this sample may be carry-over from other donors' samples.

This chain links TRBV7-6 with TRBJ2-1; D possibly uses TRBD1 or TRBD2 (6 bases each). Trimming pared 3 bases from V and 8 bases from J, leaving 20 bases between. Germline V gene sequence: CDR1 SGHVS, CDR2 FNYEAQ. This CDR3 region has 16 residues. This CDR3 is CASSLVGAGRADEQFF. The CDR3 bases are TGTGCCAGCAGCTTGGTGGGGGCGGGAAGGGCAGATGAGCAGTTCTTC. Drawing the rest from reference TRBV7-6 and TRBJ2-1, the complete variable domain is GAGVSQSPRYKVTKRGQDVALRCDPISGHVSLYWYRQALGQGPEFLTYFNYEAQQDKSGLPNDRFSAERPEGSISTLTIQRTEQRDSAMYRCASSLVGAGRADEQFFGPGTRLTVL.

The CDR3 reads CASSSMGRTEAFF. The CDR3 coding sequence is TGTGCCAGTAGCTCGATGGGGAGAACTGAAGCTTTCTTT. The chain combines TRBV19 with TRBJ1-1; unclear D gene. The germline CDR1 and CDR2 sequences are LNHDA and SQIVND (reference sequence). The length of the CDR3 is 13 residues. Deletions cut 6 bases from V and 5 bases from J, with 13 bases between. Together with reference TRBV19 and TRBJ1-1, the CDR3 gives the full variable domain: DGGITQSPKYLFRKEGQNVTLSCEQNLNHDAMYWYRQDPGQGLRLIYYSQIVNDFQKGDIAEGYSVSREKKESFPLTVTSAQKNPTAFYLCASSSMGRTEAFFGQGTRLTVV.

V and J are TRBV6-5 and TRBJ1-2; 11 bases map to TRBD1. V dropped 2 bases and J dropped 8; count of bases not matched to a gene: 4. The germline V gene encodes CDR1 MNHEY and CDR2 SVGAGI. This CDR3 is 14 amino acids long. The CDR3 DNA sequence: TGTGCCAGCAGTTACGGGGGACAGGGGGGCGGCTACACCTTC. Its protein product is CASSYGGQGGGYTF.

This chain joins TRBV19 and TRBJ1-2; D gene uncertain. The V end lost 4 bases, the J end lost 4 bases, and 13 bases lay between the germline ends. The CDR3 consists of 14 residues. Germline V CDR1 and CDR2: LNHDA, SQIVND (reference sequence). CDR3 in DNA: TGTGCCAGTAGTAGCTACGACGACCCCTATGGCTACACCTTC. It specifies CASSSYDDPYGYTF. The complete variable domain, with remaining parts taken from reference TRBV19 and TRBJ1-2, reads DGGITQSPKYLFRKEGQNVTLSCEQNLNHDAMYWYRQDPGQGLRLIYYSQIVNDFQKGDIAEGYSVSREKKESFPLTVTSAQKNPTAFYLCASSSYDDPYGYTFGSGTRLTVV.

The V gene is TRBV11-2, the J gene TRBJ1-3; D is unresolved. V was clipped by 5 bases and J by 4 bases, with 15 bases between them. The CDR3 spans 15 residues. CDR1 is SGHAT, CDR2 FQNNGV, per germline. The CDR3 nucleotides are TGTGCCAGCAGCCCCCCACTGATCGGGGGAAACACCATATATTTT. Translation gives CASSPPLIGGNTIYF.

The chain employs TRBV11-2 and TRBJ1-5; D is perhaps TRBD1 (5 bases). The CDR3 covers 12 residues. Trimming stripped 5 bases from V and 7 bases from J, with 9 bases between. Germline V gene lookup returns CDR1 SGHAT and CDR2 FQNNGV. The CDR3 loop is CASSRGGQPQHF. The CDR3 DNA follows: TGTGCCAGCAGCCGCGGGGGGCAGCCCCAGCATTTT. Drawing the rest from reference TRBV11-2 and TRBJ1-5, the complete variable domain is EAGVAQSPRYKIIEKRQSVAFWCNPISGHATLYWYQQILGQGPKLLIQFQNNGVVDDSQLPKDRFSAERLKGVDSTLKIQPAKLEDSAVYLCASSRGGQPQHFGDGTRLSIL.

V usage is TRBV4-1 and J usage is TRBJ1-2, with D maybe TRBD1 (6 bases). This CDR3 has 13 residues. The V and J ends lost 4 bases and 7 bases respectively, with 13 bases between them. Germline-derived CDR1 and CDR2 are MGHRA and YSYEKL. The CDR3 DNA follows: TGCGCCAGCAGCCCCCGACAGGAGACTGGCTACACCTTC. Protein sequence: CASSPRQETGYTF.

This clone came up once. The same CDR3 can be traced to other DNA sequences in this sample. V gene TRBV14 combines with J gene TRBJ2-7, with TRBD1 matching over 9 bases. CDR3 length: 13 amino acids. Looked up from germline, CDR1 is SGHDN and CDR2 is FVKESK. V lost 4 bases to trimming and J lost 4 bases; unmatched junction nucleotides: 2. The CDR3 here is CASSPGQGYEQYF. In nucleotides, the CDR3 is TGTGCCAGCAGCCCGGGACAGGGATACGAGCAGTACTTC. The variable domain in full, with the rest retrieved from reference TRBV14 and TRBJ2-7, is EAGVTQFPSHSVIEKGQTVTLRCDPISGHDNLYWYRRVMGKEIKFLLHFVKESKQDESGMPNNRFLAERTGGTYSTLKVQPAELEDSGVYFCASSPGQGYEQYFGPGTRLTVT.

V and J are TRBV6-7 and TRBJ2-2, with D perhaps matching TRBD1 or TRBD2 (5 bases each). TRBV6-7 is known as an ORF, though its function is uncertain. The length of the CDR3 is 14 residues. V lost 5 bases and J 4 bases, leaving 11 bases between the germline ends. This CDR3 is CASSNGAGTGELFF. The CDR3 coding sequence is TGTGCCAGCAGTAACGGGGCCGGCACCGGGGAGCTGTTTTTT.

The rearrangement links TRBV14 to TRBJ1-5, with D maybe TRBD1 (5 bases). The germline V gene has CDR1 SGHDN and CDR2 FVKESK. This CDR3 contains 12 residues. V gave up 2 bases and J gave up 6 bases, with 5 bases separating them. The CDR3 nucleotides are TGTGCCAGCAGCCAAAGGGGTCAGCCCCAGCATTTT. Translation gives CASSQRGQPQHF.

The rearrangement links TRBV11-2 to TRBJ2-2; 9 nucleotides match TRBD2. This CDR3 region has 17 residues. The V gene's germline CDR1 is SGHAT and CDR2 FQNNGV. V was clipped by 5 bases and J by 1 base; unmatched bases: 8. CDR3 amino acids: CASSGTSSGLNTGELFF. CDR3 nucleotides: TGTGCCAGCAGCGGGACTAGCAGCGGCCTGAACACCGGGGAGCTGTTTTTT.

This clone appeared a single time. Other DNA sequences from this sample encode an identical CDR3 as well. This sequence joins TRBV6-5 and TRBJ2-7; TRBD1 might be the D (6 bases). This CDR3 region has 12 residues. The ends were cut back, 4 bases at V and 4 bases at J, with 8 bases in the middle. The V gene's germline CDR1 is MNHEY and CDR2 SVGAGI. As DNA, the CDR3 is TGTGCCAGCAGTTTCCAGGGGTACGAGCAGTACTTC. Its translation is CASSFQGYEQYF.

The chain couples TRBV19 to TRBJ2-7; tentatively, D is TRBD1 or TRBD2 (5 bases each). CDR3 size: 14 residues. Germline CDR1 and CDR2: LNHDA and SQIVND (reference sequence). V lost 3 bases, J lost 2 bases, and 11 bases lay in between. CDR3 DNA: TGTGCCAGTAGTATTTCTGGGGGAACCTACGAGCAGTACTTC. Translation gives CASSISGGTYEQYF.

The rearrangement links TRBV7-9 to TRBJ2-1; D gene ambiguous. Germline V gene sequence: CDR1 SEHNR, CDR2 FQNEAQ (reference sequence). CDR3 size: 13 residues. Deletions cut 5 bases from V and 9 bases from J, with 14 bases between. Here the CDR3 reads CASSALRSSEQFF. CDR3 nucleotide sequence: TGTGCCAGCAGCGCCCTAAGGAGCTCTGAGCAGTTCTTC.

The J gene is TRBJ2-7, the V gene TRBV19; the match to TRBD2 covers 9 bases. The CDR3 spans 15 residues. CDR1 and CDR2 from the germline V gene are LNHDA and SQIVND (reference sequence). V shed 5 bases and J 4 bases; nucleotides not matched to a gene: 9. The CDR3 loop is CASSPLAGEVYEQYF. CDR3 sequence (DNA): TGTGCCAGTAGTCCCTTAGCGGGAGAAGTGTACGAGCAGTACTTC.

V usage is TRBV7-6 and J usage is TRBJ2-7; D could derive from TRBD1 or TRBD2 (5 bases each). The V gene lost 0 bases and the J gene lost 5 bases, with 11 bases spanning the gap. This CDR3 is built from 14 residues. Per the germline V gene, CDR1 is SGHVS and CDR2 is FNYEAQ. The CDR3 is CASSLAGVGDEQYF. CDR3 DNA sequence: TGTGCCAGCAGCTTAGCAGGAGTGGGGGACGAGCAGTACTTC.

The CDR3 nucleotides read TGTGCCACCAATGGACTAGCGGGGACCTCAGATACGCAGTATTTT. Translating it yields CATNGLAGTSDTQYF. The rearrangement links TRBV27 to TRBJ2-3, with TRBD2 matching over 12 bases. Germline lookup yields CDR1 MNHEY and CDR2 SMNVEV (reference sequence). J was trimmed by 4 bases and V by 10 bases; bases with no gene match: 9. The CDR3 is 15 residues long.

The V and J genes are TRBV10-3 and TRBJ2-1; no clear D. The CDR3 sequence is 9 residues long. The germline V and J ends were trimmed by 8 bases and 7 bases, with 3 bases remaining between them. Looked up from germline, CDR1 is ENHRY and CDR2 is SYGVKD. The CDR3 nucleotides are TGTGCCATCGGGAATGAGCAGTTCTTC. Encoded protein: CAIGNEQFF.

The J gene is TRBJ1-6, the V gene TRBV14, with 7 bases that match TRBD1. This CDR3 spans 15 amino acids. The trim removed 0 bases at V and 10 bases at J, leaving 6 bases unmatched. The germline gives CDR1 SGHDN, CDR2 FVKESK. The CDR3 region has the DNA TGTGCCAGCAGCCAAGACAGGGGGGTGTTATCACCCCTCCACTTT. Translation gives CASSQDRGVLSPLHF.

This chain connects TRBV19 to TRBJ1-2; the D gene is possibly TRBD1 (6 bases). The CDR3 has 14 residues. Germline loops: CDR1 LNHDA, CDR2 SQIVND (reference sequence). Trimming shortened V by 3 bases and J by 3 bases, and 11 bases separated the two germline ends. The CDR3 nucleotides read TGTGCCAGTAGTATTTGGGGGCGCGACTATGGCTACACCTTC. Translation: CASSIWGRDYGYTF. Full variable domain (remainder filled in from reference TRBV19 and TRBJ1-2): DGGITQSPKYLFRKEGQNVTLSCEQNLNHDAMYWYRQDPGQGLRLIYYSQIVNDFQKGDIAEGYSVSREKKESFPLTVTSAQKNPTAFYLCASSIWGRDYGYTFGSGTRLTVV.

The chain employs TRBV9 and TRBJ2-1; the match to TRBD1 covers 8 bases. The CDR3 has 15 residues. The J segment lost 2 bases and the V segment lost 4 bases, leaving 5 bases of the junction unmatched. Germline CDR1 reads SGDLS; CDR2 reads YYNGEE. The CDR3 loop is CASSTRTGPYNEQFF. The CDR3 DNA sequence: TGTGCCAGCAGCACCCGGACAGGGCCCTACAATGAGCAGTTCTTC.

The chain has TRBV27 and TRBJ2-1, with D possibly being TRBD2 (5 bases). This CDR3 comprises 15 residues. Germline CDR1 and CDR2: MNHEY and SMNVEV (reference sequence). V was clipped by 5 bases and J by 9 bases, with 20 bases between them. The CDR3 DNA sequence: TGTGCCAGCAGTCCTATCGGCGGCGGGTTAGGTGAGCAGTTCTTC. It codes for CASSPIGGGLGEQFF.

The chain is built from TRBV7-9 and TRBJ2-2; the D is unclear. Trimming shortened V by 5 bases and J by 2 bases, and 9 bases separated the two germline ends. CDR1 and CDR2 (germline): SEHNR, FQNEAQ (reference sequence). The CDR3 is 14 residues long. Written as DNA, the CDR3 is TGTGCCAGCAGCGACCGGCCAAACACCGGGGAGCTGTTTTTT. It yields the protein CASSDRPNTGELFF. Full variable domain (missing parts from reference TRBV7-9 and TRBJ2-2): DTGVSQNPRHKITKRGQNVTFRCDPISEHNRLYWYRQTLGQGPEFLTYFQNEAQLEKSRLLSDRFSAERPKGSFSTLEIQRTEQGDSAMYLCASSDRPNTGELFFGEGSRLTVL.

V and J are TRBV4-3 and TRBJ2-3; TRBD2 matches 9 bases. CDR3 length: 16 amino acids. CDR1 is LGHNA and CDR2 is YSLEER in the germline V gene. V lost 0 bases to trimming and J lost 4 bases; unmatched junction nucleotides: 5. The CDR3 bases are TGCGCCAGCAGCCAAGAGACTAGCGGTTCATCAGATACGCAGTATTTT. It translates to CASSQETSGSSDTQYF.

The count of this clone is one. This chain connects TRBV30 to TRBJ2-7; maybe TRBD2 (6 bases). This CDR3 contains 12 residues. Germline V gene data show CDR1 as GTSNPN and CDR2 as SVGIG (reference sequence). Trimming stripped 5 bases from V and 0 bases from J, with 8 bases between. The CDR3 DNA sequence: TGTGCCTGGGTCGGGAGCTCCTACGAGCAGTACTTC. Its protein product is CAWVGSSYEQYF.

J is TRBJ2-3 and V is TRBV6-1; D uncertain. Germline CDR1 reads MNHNS; CDR2 reads SASEGT. Trimming pared 7 bases from V and 0 bases from J, leaving 8 bases between. The CDR3 length is 13 residues. The CDR3 spells CASTRTSTDTQYF. The CDR3 DNA reads TGTGCCAGCACCCGAACTAGCACAGATACGCAGTATTTT.

This rearrangement joins TRBV6-1 to TRBJ2-1; D remains ambiguous. V was pared by 1 base and J by 7 bases, with 14 bases between. Per germline, CDR1 MNHNS and CDR2 SASEGT. CDR3 length: 15 amino acids. The DNA of the CDR3 is TGTGCCAGCAGTGAAGTGGTCCAGCTCCAGAATGAGCAGTTCTTC. It codes for CASSEVVQLQNEQFF.

The chain couples TRBV13 to TRBJ1-3; 7 bases line up with TRBD1. The V gene end was trimmed by 0 bases and the J gene end by 0 bases; junction bases not matched to a gene: 2. CDR3 length equals 16 residues. CDR1 and CDR2 (germline): PRHDT, FYEKMQ (reference sequence). DNA of the CDR3: TGTGCCAGCAGCTTAGGGAGGGACAGCTCTGGAAACACCATATATTTT. It yields the protein CASSLGRDSSGNTIYF. The variable domain in full, with the rest retrieved from reference TRBV13 and TRBJ1-3, is AAGVIQSPRHLIKEKRETATLKCYPIPRHDTVYWYQQGPGQDPQFLISFYEKMQSDKGSIPDRFSAQQFSDYHSELNMSSLELGDSALYFCASSLGRDSSGNTIYFGEGSWLTVV.

The chain joins TRBV5-5 to TRBJ1-1; D is uncertain. The V gene lost 4 bases and the J gene lost 0 bases, with 7 bases spanning the gap. Per germline, CDR1 SGHKS and CDR2 YYEKEE (reference sequence). There are 13 residues in the CDR3. CDR3: CASSMGLNTEAFF. DNA of the CDR3: TGTGCCAGCAGCATGGGCCTGAACACTGAAGCTTTCTTT.

The CDR3 loop is CASSDRGEGVDYGYTF. In nucleotides, the CDR3 is TGTGCCAGCAGTGATCGCGGCGAGGGGGTGGACTATGGCTACACCTTC. This rearrangement joins TRBV25-1 to TRBJ1-2; D possibly corresponds to TRBD1 (6 bases). V was cut by 3 bases and J by 3 bases, with 17 bases left in between. This CDR3 is built from 16 residues. Germline values: CDR1 MGHDK, CDR2 SYGVNS.